This entry features one T cell receptor beta chain sequence. Patients included in sequencing had previously demonstrated CD8+CD57+ cell expansion by flow cytometry. All patients had severe acquired aplastic anemia. The entry originates in a study of CD8+CD57+ T cells in acquired aplastic anemia. Study-wide background: The average for DNA from sorted CD4+ and CD8+ cells was 2.5 to 4 ug.

The CDR3 is made up of 11 amino acids. V lost 4 bases to trimming and J lost 6 bases, with 7 bases between them. Germline V gene sequence: CDR1 SQVTM, CDR2 ANQGSEA. Investigators profiled TCR beta VDJ and CDR3 from genomic DNA template. A single record per CDR3 protein comes from TCRdb applying MiXCR to the reads. Among hundreds of thousands of distinct CDR3 sequences listed, around 32% were seen once. This clonotype was sampled from a human donor with aplastic anemia. The chain combines TRBV29-1 with TRBJ2-1, with no clear D. The sequencing sample was made of sorted CD4+, CD8+, or CD8+CD57+ T cells (not recorded which) from PBMCs. CDR3 amino acids: CSVVDGNEQFF. CDR3 in DNA: TGCAGCGTTGTAGACGGCAATGAGCAGTTCTTC.